This T cell receptor beta chain originates from a study of cytomegalovirus exposure and HLA in healthy donors. Study-wide results and caveats: The study designated about 160 TCR beta chains cytomegalovirus-associated. Most TCR sequences were seen very rarely across donors, but some public TCRs occurred in many. Confirmation was obtained in vitro that a few CMV-associated chains are specific for CMV antigens.

This clone was detected only once. Its antigen remains unidentified. The donors were members of the validation cohort comprising about 130 subjects, separate from the roughly 650-subject first cohort. The protocol was immunoSEQ multiplex PCR, while the TCRdb copy is restricted to in-frame clones and leaves out a portion. In the table there are under 150,000 clones, around 90% of which are singletons. This CDR3 comprises 17 residues. The V gene's germline CDR1 is LNHDA and CDR2 SQIVND (reference sequence). V lost 3 bases and J lost 6, with 23 bases in between. The TCR was taken from a woman younger than 35 in good health and CMV-seronegative. The sample comprised PBMCs. The chain couples TRBV19 to TRBJ1-2; D unclear. The CDR3 loop is CASSIYARDLIGHGYTF. In DNA, the CDR3 is TGTGCCAGTAGTATTTACGCGCGGGATCTGATCGGGCATGGCTACACCTTC.